The 29 T cell receptor beta chains listed next were all sequenced from one sample in a study of T cells in Graves' hyperthyroidism and ophthalmopathy. Template material for amplifying TCR beta CDR3 regions consisted of RNA transcripts. TCR CDR3 underwent first-round RT-PCR with the HTBI primer set. TCRdb re-derived calls from the multiplex PCR reads in MiXCR, one entry per CDR3 protein. Of around 600,000 distinct CDR3 sequences in the sample, more than 15% are singletons; the top ten hold around 3.3%. The specimen was blood. These receptors all come from a woman in her thirties or forties with Graves' ophthalmopathy.

This clonotype was observed many times. This chain connects TRBV6-1 to TRBJ2-1; D gene ambiguous. The CDR3 is 15 residues long. Germline CDR1 MNHNS, CDR2 SASEGT. V was shortened by 11 bases and J by 0 bases, with 17 bases between the two germline ends. The CDR3: CAVGPDPSSYNEQFF. CDR3 nucleotides: TGTGCCGTCGGGCCGGACCCCAGCTCCTACAATGAGCAGTTCTTC.

In its sample, this clonotype was seen a few times. The V call is TRBV6-1, the J call TRBJ2-1; D is possibly TRBD1 (5 bases). The CDR3 is 13 residues long. Per the germline V gene, CDR1 is MNHNS and CDR2 is SASEGT. Trimming cost V 9 bases and J 0 bases, with 9 bases left between them. The CDR3 spells CASRGYSYNEQFF. In DNA form, the CDR3 reads TGTGCCAGTAGGGGATACTCCTACAATGAGCAGTTCTTC.

The table lists this clonotype with many counts. The CDR3 coding sequence is TGTGCCAGCGCTGTCCTAGGACGGGGCAATCAGCCCCAGCATTTT. Translation: CASAVLGRGNQPQHF. The rearrangement joins TRBV6-1 to TRBJ1-5, with D hard to call. Germline V CDR1 and CDR2: MNHNS, SASEGT. The CDR3 totals 15 residues. Between the trimmed V and J ends, which lost 8 bases and 2 bases, there was a span of 16 bases.

Ten or more counts support this clonotype. The J gene is TRBJ1-2, the V gene TRBV20-1, with TRBD1 identical over 7 bases. The CDR3 has 16 amino acids. Germline loops: CDR1 DFQATT, CDR2 SNEGSKA (reference sequence). Unmatched junction bases numbered 10, after V lost 0 bases and J lost 3 bases. CDR3 bases: TGCAGTGCTAGAGAAGGGGGCCTCGGAGGGGACTATGGCTACACCTTC. This encodes CSAREGGLGGDYGYTF.

This clonotype came up many times. The rearrangement links TRBV7-9 to TRBJ2-7; D might be TRBD1 (6 bases). Germline CDR1 and CDR2: SEHNR and FQNEAQ (reference sequence). Trimming removed 5 bases from V and 0 bases from J, with 17 bases in between. CDR3 length: 16 residues. This CDR3 is CASSPGVGRSSYEQYF. Written as DNA, the CDR3 is TGTGCCAGCAGCCCAGGGGTGGGGCGGAGCTCCTACGAGCAGTACTTC.

This clonotype has at least ten counts. V and J are TRBV28 and TRBJ2-1, with TRBD2 identical over 8 bases. This CDR3 has 16 amino acids. The V gene's germline CDR1 is MDHEN and CDR2 SYDVKM. V lost 5 bases to trimming and J lost 6 bases; unmatched junction nucleotides: 12. CDR3 region: CASSPIGRARFNEQFF. For the CDR3, the DNA is TGTGCCAGCAGTCCGATCGGGAGGGCCAGGTTCAATGAGCAGTTCTTC.

This clonotype was recorded at least ten times. In DNA form, the CDR3 reads TGTGCCAGCAGTTATCAGACAGGGGGGGTTTCTGGGGCCAACGTCCTGACTTTC. Protein product: CASSYQTGGVSGANVLTF. The rearrangement uses TRBV28 and TRBJ2-6; 9 nucleotides match TRBD1. This CDR3 comprises 18 residues. J was trimmed by 1 base and V by 4 bases; bases with no gene match: 8. Germline V lookup: CDR1 MDHEN, CDR2 SYDVKM.

The chain couples TRBV5-1 to TRBJ2-7; 9 bases fit TRBD1. The germline V gene has CDR1 SGHRS and CDR2 YFSETQ. The CDR3 has 16 amino acids. J lost 4 bases, V lost 4 bases, and 12 bases had no gene match. This CDR3 reads CASSLSLQGAQYEQYF. The DNA of the CDR3 is TGCGCCAGCAGCCTTTCTTTACAGGGGGCGCAATACGAGCAGTACTTC. Full variable domain (rest looked up from reference TRBV5-1 and TRBJ2-7): KAGVTQTPRYLIKTRGQQVTLSCSPISGHRSVSWYQQTPGQGLQFLFEYFSETQRNKGNFPGRFSGRQFSNSRSEMNVSTLELGDSALYLCASSLSLQGAQYEQYFGPGTRLTVT.

This chain links TRBV30 with TRBJ2-7; TRBD2 aligns across 8 bases. In germline, CDR1 is GTSNPN, CDR2 SVGIG (reference sequence). CDR3 length equals 12 residues. Losses at the gene ends were 3 bases for V and 4 bases for J; bases not matched to a gene: 2. The CDR3 nucleotides read TGTGCCTGGAGCGGCGGGGGGTACGAGCAGTACTTC. This encodes CAWSGGGYEQYF.

The chain couples TRBV27 to TRBJ1-1; D unclear. This CDR3 has 13 residues. The germline V gene has CDR1 MNHEY and CDR2 SMNVEV (reference sequence). V was clipped by 8 bases and J by 1 base, with 11 bases between them. The CDR3 DNA sequence: TGTGCCAGCGAATCATATCGGAACACTGAAGCTTTCTTT. As protein: CASESYRNTEAFF.

The rearrangement joins TRBV4-1 to TRBJ2-3; 8 nucleotides line up with TRBD2. After removal of 4 bases from V and 2 bases from J, the junction contained 8 bases not matched to a gene. Per the germline V gene, CDR1 is MGHRA and CDR2 is YSYEKL. CDR3 length: 16 amino acids. CDR3 residues: CASSLSAGGSTDTQYF. The CDR3 nucleotides read TGCGCCAGCAGCCTGTCGGCGGGGGGCTCCACAGATACGCAGTATTTT.

On this clonotype: A much larger clone lies a single base off, so this may be a read error. The V call is TRBV5-1, the J call TRBJ1-4; no firm D call. Germline V CDR1 and CDR2: SGHRS, YFSETQ. Trimming pared 5 bases from V and 6 bases from J, leaving 14 bases between. CDR3 length equals 14 residues. The CDR3: CASRSASAHEKLFF. CDR3 DNA sequence: TGCGCCAGCAGGTCGGCCAGCGCTCATGAAAAACTGTTTTTT.

This clonotype has only a few counts. This chain links TRBV27 with TRBJ2-2, with D perhaps matching TRBD1 or TRBD2 (5 bases each). In germline, CDR1 is MNHEY, CDR2 SMNVEV (reference sequence). V gave up 3 bases and J gave up 5 bases, with 10 bases separating them. This CDR3 comprises 14 residues. The CDR3 is CASSFTGGTGELFF. The CDR3 nucleotides are TGTGCCAGCAGTTTTACAGGAGGTACCGGGGAGCTGTTTTTT.

The rearrangement uses TRBV30 and TRBJ2-2; 7 positions match TRBD2. V lost 2 bases and J lost 4; bases outside the gene matches: 7. Germline loops: CDR1 GTSNPN, CDR2 SVGIG (reference sequence). The CDR3 spans 15 residues. The CDR3 region is CAWSWGRAATGELFF. The DNA for the CDR3 is TGTGCCTGGAGTTGGGGGAGGGCCGCCACCGGGGAGCTGTTTTTT.

This clonotype was seen at least ten times. The chain links TRBV2 to TRBJ2-1, with TRBD2 matching over 9 bases. Germline CDR1 is SNHLY and CDR2 is FYNNEI. The CDR3 runs 15 residues. The ends lost 10 bases at V and 7 bases at J; junction bases unmatched: 14. CDR3 nucleotide sequence: TGTGCCACCCAAAAGGGGGCGGGAGGGGTTAATGAGCAGTTCTTC. Translated, it gives CATQKGAGGVNEQFF.

This clonotype has at least ten counts. The rearrangement uses TRBV10-1 and TRBJ2-5; D is possibly TRBD1 (5 bases). Germline CDR1 and CDR2: WNHNN and SYGVQD (reference sequence). The CDR3 spans 12 residues. The ends were cut back, 6 bases at V and 3 bases at J, with 8 bases in the middle. CDR3 loop: CASRSREETQYF. In nucleotides, the CDR3 is TGCGCCAGCAGATCCAGGGAAGAGACCCAGTACTTC.

This clonotype was detected a few times. At one of its ends the junction is not consistent with the germline gene, which may arise from a read error. V is TRBV28 and J is TRBJ2-5, with D possibly TRBD2 on 6 matching bases. The CDR3 runs to 13 residues. CDR1 is MDHEN and CDR2 is SYDVKM in the germline V gene. In nucleotides, the CDR3 is TGTGCCTGCAGTTTAGTAGCGGAAGAGACCCAGTACTTC. This encodes CACSLVAEETQYF.

This clonotype showed up many times. The V gene is TRBV29-1, the J gene TRBJ2-2; the D gene is possibly TRBD1 (5 bases). CDR1 SQVTM and CDR2 ANQGSEA come from the germline V gene. This CDR3 spans 14 amino acids. V lost 0 bases, J lost 7 bases, and 12 bases lay in between. The CDR3 spells CSVEEKGLGGELFF. For the CDR3, the DNA is TGCAGCGTTGAAGAGAAGGGGCTGGGCGGGGAGCTGTTTTTT.

The genes are TRBV6-2 or TRBV6-3 and TRBJ1-6; D uncertain. This CDR3 is 15 amino acids long. CDR1 and CDR2 from the germline V gene are MNHEY and SVGEGT. V dropped 8 bases and J dropped 6 bases, with 17 bases sitting between them. CDR3 nucleotides: TGTGCCAGCCTCATTGCTAAAGGTGGTAATTCACCCCTCCACTTT. Protein sequence: CASLIAKGGNSPLHF.

This clonotype was seen many times. The rearrangement links TRBV27 to TRBJ2-7; D tentatively reads TRBD1 or TRBD2 (5 bases each). V lost 6 bases and J 5 bases, leaving 8 bases between the germline ends. CDR3 size: 11 residues. Germline-derived CDR1 and CDR2 are MNHEY and SMNVEV (reference sequence). The CDR3 protein is CASSRGHEQYF. The CDR3 DNA reads as TGTGCCAGCAGCCGGGGCCACGAGCAGTACTTC.

The rearrangement links TRBV14 to TRBJ1-6; D not certain. The length of the CDR3 is 15 residues. Germline assignment: CDR1 SGHDN and CDR2 FVKESK. Deletions cut 1 base from V and 6 bases from J, with 10 bases between. The CDR3 loop reads CASSQADPLNSPLHF. Here the CDR3 DNA reads TGTGCCAGCAGCCAAGCGGATCCACTTAATTCACCCCTCCACTTT. The full variable domain, completed using reference TRBV14 and TRBJ1-6, is EAGVTQFPSHSVIEKGQTVTLRCDPISGHDNLYWYRRVMGKEIKFLLHFVKESKQDESGMPNNRFLAERTGGTYSTLKVQPAELEDSGVYFCASSQADPLNSPLHFGNGTRLTVT.

This chain uses TRBV6-1 with TRBJ1-1; D is unclear. V was pared by 8 bases and J by 0 bases, with 4 bases between. The CDR3 covers 11 residues. The germline V gene has CDR1 MNHNS and CDR2 SASEGT. The CDR3 DNA is TGTGCCAGCTTTTTGAACACTGAAGCTTTCTTT. It specifies CASFLNTEAFF.

This clonotype was detected many times. This chain links TRBV2 with TRBJ2-1, with a weak D call TRBD1 (5 bases). Trimming cost V 8 bases and J 7 bases, with 15 bases left between them. CDR1 is SNHLY and CDR2 is FYNNEI in the germline V gene. The CDR3 contains 13 residues. The CDR3 loop is CASGAPVINEQFF. CDR3 nucleotide sequence: TGTGCCAGCGGGGCACCCGTGATAAATGAGCAGTTCTTC.

The V call is TRBV29-1, the J call TRBJ2-4, with 10 bases matching TRBD1. CDR3 length: 14 residues. From germline, CDR1 is SQVTM and CDR2 ANQGSEA. The V and J ends lost 4 bases and 5 bases, in that order; junction bases with no gene match: 5. The CDR3 DNA sequence: TGCAGCGTTGGGGGGACAGGGGTTGAAAACATTCAGTACTTC. This encodes CSVGGTGVENIQYF. Drawing the rest from reference TRBV29-1 and TRBJ2-4, the complete variable domain is SAVISQKPSRDICQRGTSLTIQCQVDSQVTMMFWYRQQPGQSLTLIATANQGSEATYESGFVIDKFPISRPNLTFSTLTVSNMSPEDSSIYLCSVGGTGVENIQYFGAGTRLSVL.

CDR3 coding DNA: TGTGCCAGCAGGTCTGAGGGGTCTACTAACTATGGCTACACCTTC. It encodes CASRSEGSTNYGYTF. The chain carries TRBV12-3 or TRBV12-4 and TRBJ1-2; the D gene is possibly TRBD1 (5 bases). The CDR3 spans 15 residues. Deletions cut 6 bases from V and 0 bases from J, with 14 bases between.

The chain recombines TRBV9 with TRBJ2-3, with D maybe TRBD2 (6 bases). Trimming took off 1 base at V and 5 bases at J, with 14 bases between the two ends. Per germline, CDR1 SGDLS and CDR2 YYNGEE. This CDR3 is built from 15 residues. Here the CDR3 DNA reads TGTGCCAGCAGCGTACGGGACTCCTTGGGAGATACGCAGTATTTT. It yields the protein CASSVRDSLGDTQYF.

In this sample, this clonotype turned up many times. The chain employs TRBV11-3 and TRBJ2-1, with D perhaps TRBD1 (6 bases). The CDR3 loop spans 13 amino acids. The ends were cut back, 0 bases at V and 7 bases at J, with 7 bases in the middle. Germline values: CDR1 SGHNT, CDR2 YENEEA. DNA of the CDR3: TGTGCCAGCAGCTTAGAACAGGGAAATGAGCAGTTCTTC. Protein: CASSLEQGNEQFF.

The chain joins TRBV6-1 to TRBJ2-5, with 9 bases identical to TRBD2. The germline V gene has CDR1 MNHNS and CDR2 SASEGT. J was trimmed by 7 bases and V by 5 bases; bases with no gene match: 11. The CDR3 is 15 amino acids. The DNA for the CDR3 is TGTGCCAGCAGTATAACTAGCGGGCCCTCAGGGACCCAGTACTTC. Encoded protein: CASSITSGPSGTQYF.

The chain joins TRBV7-9 to TRBJ2-2, with TRBD1 matching 8 bases. Germline V gene data show CDR1 as SEHNR and CDR2 as FQNEAQ (reference sequence). The CDR3 is 15 residues long. J gave up 6 bases and V 3 bases, and 6 bases lay outside the gene matches. The DNA for the CDR3 is TGTGCCAGCAGCTTTGGGACAGGCCCCCCCGGGGAGCTGTTTTTT. The encoded protein is CASSFGTGPPGELFF.